The 8 T cell receptor beta chains in this list originate from one sample, sequenced in a study of blood T cell repertoires in COVID-19. Clones were read by immunoSEQ multiplex PCR, and TCRdb kept only the in-frame ones, dropping some. The sample lists around 260,000 clones; 89% were seen once. Material for sequencing was peripheral blood. The receptors shown here come from a woman between 40 and 50 years old who had recovered from COVID-19.

V gene TRBV11-2 combines with J gene TRBJ2-7, with 8 bases identical to TRBD1. The CDR3 has 15 amino acids. Per germline, CDR1 SGHAT and CDR2 FQNNGV. V was clipped by 5 bases and J by 9 bases; unmatched bases: 15. The CDR3 region is CASSVGQGVVGVQYF. The CDR3 DNA reads TGTGCCAGCAGCGTCGGACAGGGTGTGGTCGGTGTGCAGTACTTC.

This clone was found once. This sequence joins TRBV21-1 and TRBJ2-5; whether TRBD2, the table's D call, matches the DNA was not checked. TRBV21-1 is flagged as a pseudogene. The CDR3 is 19 residues long. The CDR3 coding sequence is TGTGCCAGCAGCAAAGGGGTCTCTCGGAGCGGGAGGTACCAAGAGACCCAGTACTTC. Translated: CASSKGVSRSGRYQETQYF.

This chain joins TRBV6-1 and TRBJ1-1; TRBD1 is a possible D gene (6 bases). The V end was cut by 3 bases, the J end by 5 bases, with 16 bases between. CDR1 is MNHNS and CDR2 is SASEGT in the germline V gene. This CDR3 has 15 residues. The CDR3 protein is CASSEGRGGWTEAFF. In DNA, the CDR3 is TGTGCCAGCAGTGAGGGCAGGGGAGGGTGGACTGAAGCTTTCTTT.

Remarks on this clone: At one end the junction does not follow the germline gene, possibly because of a read error. The chain has TRBV7-2 and TRBJ2-5; 11 positions match TRBD2. The CDR3 is 15 amino acids. Looked up from germline, CDR1 is SGHTA and CDR2 is FQGNSA. CDR3 bases: TGTGCCAGCAACTTAGCGGGAGGGTCACAAGAGACCCAGTACTTC. Its translation: CASNLAGGSQETQYF. The variable domain in full, completed from reference TRBV7-2 and TRBJ2-5, reads GAGVSQSPSNKVTEKGKDVELRCDPISGHTALYWYRQSLGQGLEFLIYFQGNSAPDKSGLPSDRFSAERTGGSVSTLTIQRTQQEDSAVYLCASNLAGGSQETQYFGPGTRLLVL.

The genes are TRBV7-2 and TRBJ2-3; possible D gene TRBD2, 6 bases. The germline V gene encodes CDR1 SGHTA and CDR2 FQGNSA. V gave up 2 bases and J gave up 1 base, with 13 bases separating them. The CDR3 runs 16 residues. CDR3 sequence (DNA): TGTGCCAGCAGCTTATCGGGAGCGGTCCGCACAGATACGCAGTATTTT. This sequence encodes CASSLSGAVRTDTQYF.

The V gene is TRBV7-8, the J gene TRBJ1-1; a possible D gene is TRBD1 (6 bases). Per the germline V gene, CDR1 is SGHVS and CDR2 is FQNEAQ. V was clipped by 2 bases and J by 3 bases, with 19 bases between them. This CDR3 has 17 amino acids. CDR3 protein: CASSLIQGALSDTEAFF. CDR3 DNA: TGTGCCAGCAGCTTAATACAGGGAGCCCTGTCTGACACTGAAGCTTTCTTT.

The gene calls are TRBV11-2 and TRBJ2-3, with D maybe TRBD2 (6 bases). Germline CDR1 SGHAT, CDR2 FQNNGV. This CDR3 contains 15 residues. V lost 6 bases and J lost 0, with 13 bases in between. This CDR3 is CASRGAGASTDTQYF. The DNA of the CDR3 is TGTGCCAGCAGGGGAGCGGGTGCTAGCACAGATACGCAGTATTTT.

The chain joins TRBV29-1 to TRBJ2-7, with 8 bases matching TRBD2. The CDR3 runs 12 residues. V was clipped by 6 bases and J by 2 bases; unmatched bases: 3. The V gene's germline CDR1 is SQVTM and CDR2 ANQGSEA. CDR3 bases: TGCAGCGTGGAGGGACTAGCCTACGAGCAGTACTTC. Translated: CSVEGLAYEQYF.